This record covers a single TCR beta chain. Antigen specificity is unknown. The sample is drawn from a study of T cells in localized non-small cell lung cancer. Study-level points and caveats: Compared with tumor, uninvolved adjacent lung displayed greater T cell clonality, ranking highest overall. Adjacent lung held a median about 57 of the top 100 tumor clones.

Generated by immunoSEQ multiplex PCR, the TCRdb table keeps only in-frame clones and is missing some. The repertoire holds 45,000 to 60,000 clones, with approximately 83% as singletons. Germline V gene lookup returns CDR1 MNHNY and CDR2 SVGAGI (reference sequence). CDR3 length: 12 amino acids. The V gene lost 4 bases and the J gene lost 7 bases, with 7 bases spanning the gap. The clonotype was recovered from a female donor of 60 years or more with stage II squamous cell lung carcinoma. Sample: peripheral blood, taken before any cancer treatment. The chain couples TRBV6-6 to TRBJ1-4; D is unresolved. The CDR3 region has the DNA TGTGCCAGCAGTTTTTCTCTTGAAAAACTGTTTTTT. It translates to CASSFSLEKLFF.